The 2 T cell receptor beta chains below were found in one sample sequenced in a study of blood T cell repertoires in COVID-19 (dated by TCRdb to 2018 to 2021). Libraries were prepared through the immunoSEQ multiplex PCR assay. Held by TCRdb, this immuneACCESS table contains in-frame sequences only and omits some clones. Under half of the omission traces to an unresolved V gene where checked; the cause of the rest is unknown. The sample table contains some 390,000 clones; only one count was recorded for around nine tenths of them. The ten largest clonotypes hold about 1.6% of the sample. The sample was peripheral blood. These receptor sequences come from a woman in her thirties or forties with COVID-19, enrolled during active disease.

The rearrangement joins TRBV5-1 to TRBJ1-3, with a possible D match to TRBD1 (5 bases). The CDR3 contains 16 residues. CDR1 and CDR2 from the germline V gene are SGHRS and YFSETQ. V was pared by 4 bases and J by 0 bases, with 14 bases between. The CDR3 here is CASSPGHPSSGNTIYF. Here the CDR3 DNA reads TGCGCCAGCAGCCCAGGGCACCCGAGCTCTGGAAACACCATATATTTT. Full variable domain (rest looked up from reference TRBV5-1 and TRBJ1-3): KAGVTQTPRYLIKTRGQQVTLSCSPISGHRSVSWYQQTPGQGLQFLFEYFSETQRNKGNFPGRFSGRQFSNSRSEMNVSTLELGDSALYLCASSPGHPSSGNTIYFGEGSWLTVV.

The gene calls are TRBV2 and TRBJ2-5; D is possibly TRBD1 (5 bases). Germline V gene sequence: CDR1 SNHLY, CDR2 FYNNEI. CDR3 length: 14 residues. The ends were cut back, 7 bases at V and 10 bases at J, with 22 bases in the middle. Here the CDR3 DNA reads TGTGCCAGCAACCTGGACACCCTAGAATCCGTCCAGTACTTC. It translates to CASNLDTLESVQYF.